This T cell receptor beta chain was sequenced in a study of cytomegalovirus exposure and HLA in healthy donors. The study's findings and limits: Listed as cytomegalovirus-associated were 150 to 200 TCR beta chains.

Donors were ostensibly healthy at sampling, although undocumented immune exposures were probable. Researchers ran the PCR with 60 Vbeta and 13 Jbeta primers. The repertoire was sequenced with immunoSEQ multiplex PCR; TCRdb's copy has only in-frame clones and lacks some. The top ten clones hold around 2.9% of a sample with hundreds of thousands of clones, about three quarters of them seen once. V lost 3 bases, J lost 3 bases, and 6 bases stayed unmatched. Germline lookup yields CDR1 SQVTM and CDR2 ANQGSEA. This CDR3 comprises 14 residues. With respect to this clone: The antigen is not known.

The chain has TRBV29-1 and TRBJ2-3; 7 bases line up with TRBD1. Sequencing was done on a sample of PBMCs. The sequence was collected from an older woman in good health and CMV-seropositive. The CDR3 coding sequence is TGCAGCGTTGATCAGGGGGTGGGAACAGATACGCAGTATTTT. Its translation: CSVDQGVGTDTQYF.